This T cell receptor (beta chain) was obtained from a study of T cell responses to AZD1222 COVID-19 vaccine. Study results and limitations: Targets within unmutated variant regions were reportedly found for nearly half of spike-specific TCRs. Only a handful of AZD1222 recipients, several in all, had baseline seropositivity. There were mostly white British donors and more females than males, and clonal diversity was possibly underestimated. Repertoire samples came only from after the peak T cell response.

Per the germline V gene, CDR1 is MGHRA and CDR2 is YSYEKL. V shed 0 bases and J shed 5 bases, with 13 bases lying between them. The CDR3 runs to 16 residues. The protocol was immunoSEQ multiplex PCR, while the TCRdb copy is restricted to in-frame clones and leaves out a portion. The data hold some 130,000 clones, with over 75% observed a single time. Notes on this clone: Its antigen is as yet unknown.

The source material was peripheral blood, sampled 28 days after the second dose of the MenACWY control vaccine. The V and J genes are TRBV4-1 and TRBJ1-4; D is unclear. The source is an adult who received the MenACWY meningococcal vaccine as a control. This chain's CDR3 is CASSQEVAGENEKLFF. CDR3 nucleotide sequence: TGCGCCAGCAGCCAAGAAGTGGCGGGAGAGAATGAAAAACTGTTTTTT.